This is a list of T cell receptor beta chains from one sample in a study of T cell repertoires in cytomegalovirus infection. TCRdb re-called the reads with MiXCR, one entry per CDR3 protein. The table has roughly 860,000 distinct CDR3 sequences, around a third seen once. The antigens of these receptors remain unknown. The sample here was cultured CD8+ T cells from PBMCs, taken from culture after CMV antigen stimulation. Every receptor here comes from a human donor in good health (CMV status not recorded). Some clones in this sample may be carry-over from other donors' samples. CDR3s include the opening cysteine and the closing phenylalanine or tryptophan. A D gene is named only where the DNA matches it firmly. Not all rows give a size; the values are once, few, many and, for expanded clones, a class.

V gene	clone size	J gene	D gene	CDR3 length	CDR3 protein	CDR3 DNA
TRBV5-4	few	TRBJ1-1	-	15	CASSLVDGFDTEAFF	TGTGCCAGCAGCTTGGTCGACGGCTTTGACACTGAAGCTTTCTTT
TRBV6-6	many	TRBJ1-2	TRBD1	14	CASSSGQASYGYTF	TGTGCCAGCAGTTCCGGACAGGCGAGCTATGGCTACACCTTC
TRBV7-8	-	TRBJ1-3	-	14	CASSLVGTMNTIYF	TGTGCCAGCAGCTTAGTTGGCACCATGAACACCATATATTTT
TRBV7-8	-	TRBJ1-1	-	17	CASSSPTSMGGTTEAFF	TGTGCCAGCAGCTCCCCGACGAGCATGGGAGGCACCACTGAAGCTTTCTTT
TRBV2	-	TRBJ2-5	TRBD1	16	CASSIKGQAEGETQYF	TGTGCCAGCAGTATAAAAGGACAGGCCGAGGGGGAGACCCAGTACTTC
TRBV7-2	many	TRBJ1-6	-	14	CASSFLTENSPLHF	TGTGCCAGCAGCTTTCTGACGGAAAATTCACCCCTCCACTTT
TRBV6-1	few	TRBJ2-2	TRBD1	16	CAIPRTGGDDTGELFF	TGTGCCATTCCGCGGACAGGGGGCGATGACACCGGGGAGCTGTTTTTT
TRBV9	few	TRBJ2-2	TRBD2	18	CASSSHPTRGEFPGELFF	TGTGCCAGCAGCTCGCACCCCACACGGGGGGAATTCCCCGGGGAGCTGTTTTTT
TRBV27	-	TRBJ1-5	-	14	CASSLPGSNQPRHF	TGTGCCAGCAGTTTACCGGGAAGCAATCAGCCCCGGCATTTT
TRBV28	-	TRBJ2-1	TRBD2	16	CASGSLAGEIHNEQFF	TGTGCCAGCGGGTCACTAGCGGGGGAAATACACAATGAGCAGTTCTTC
TRBV28	-	TRBJ1-2	-	12	CASLWQGYGYTF	TGTGCCAGCCTCTGGCAGGGCTATGGCTACACCTTC
TRBV7-6	few	TRBJ2-5	-	17	CASSLEGSRLWGETQYF	TGTGCCAGCAGCTTAGAGGGTTCCAGGTTGTGGGGGGAGACCCAGTACTTC
TRBV12-5	-	TRBJ2-5	-	14	CASGRGSAQETQYF	TGTGCTAGTGGCCGTGGATCCGCCCAAGAGACCCAGTACTTC
TRBV7-9	many	TRBJ2-7	-	17	CASTAFLIGLSPYEQYF	TGTGCCAGCACGGCCTTTCTGATAGGCCTTTCCCCCTACGAGCAGTACTTC
TRBV15	-	TRBJ2-7	TRBD1	18	CATSRDEAPGQGSHEQYF	TGTGCCACCAGCAGAGATGAGGCCCCGGGACAGGGGTCCCACGAGCAGTACTTC
TRBV7-2	many	TRBJ1-2	-	14	CASSLGTAEGGYTF	TGTGCCAGCAGCTTAGGGACAGCAGAAGGCGGCTACACCTTC
TRBV6-5	once	TRBJ2-1	-	17	CASSYDQLVDPWSEQFF	TGTGCCAGCAGTTACGACCAACTAGTGGACCCCTGGAGTGAGCAGTTCTTC
TRBV7-2	many	TRBJ2-3	TRBD1	15	CASSFTTGFTDTQYF	TGTGCCAGCAGCTTCACGACAGGGTTCACAGATACGCAGTATTTT
TRBV7-6	few	TRBJ2-1	TRBD2	16	CASSSEGLAGVNEQFF	TGTGCCAGCAGCTCGGAGGGGCTAGCGGGGGTCAATGAGCAGTTCTTC
TRBV20-1	-	TRBJ2-3	TRBD2	16	CSAAPQGLADLDTQYF	TGCAGTGCCGCCCCCCAAGGACTAGCGGATTTAGATACGCAGTATTTT
TRBV6-2/TRBV6-3	-	TRBJ2-3	-	14	CASSYIQDTDTQYF	TGTGCCAGCAGTTACATCCAGGACACAGATACGCAGTATTTT
TRBV7-6	many	TRBJ2-2	TRBD1	16	CASSNGQGATAGELFF	TGTGCCAGCAGTAACGGACAGGGGGCAACTGCCGGGGAGCTGTTTTTT
TRBV7-6	-	TRBJ2-2	-	16	CASSPLGGASTGELFF	TGTGCCAGCAGCCCTCTGGGGGGTGCGTCGACCGGGGAGCTGTTTTTT
TRBV4-3	-	TRBJ2-7	-	14	CASSQDPTSYEQYF	TGCGCCAGCAGCCAAGATCCCACGTCCTACGAGCAGTACTTC
TRBV6-4	-	TRBJ1-1	-	16	CASSDGRGPRNTEAFF	TGTGCCAGCAGTGACGGACGGGGTCCCAGAAACACTGAAGCTTTCTTT
TRBV6-5	-	TRBJ1-1	TRBD1	14	CASNAGGAYTEAFF	TGTGCCAGCAACGCAGGGGGCGCTTACACTGAAGCTTTCTTT
TRBV5-5	-	TRBJ2-7	-	13	CASSLGDPEEQYF	TGTGCCAGCAGCTTGGGGGACCCGGAGGAGCAGTACTTC
TRBV7-4	many	TRBJ2-3	TRBD2	19	CASSLAASGGAYHPDTQYF	TGTGCCAGCAGCTTAGCAGCTAGCGGGGGGGCCTATCATCCAGATACGCAGTATTTT